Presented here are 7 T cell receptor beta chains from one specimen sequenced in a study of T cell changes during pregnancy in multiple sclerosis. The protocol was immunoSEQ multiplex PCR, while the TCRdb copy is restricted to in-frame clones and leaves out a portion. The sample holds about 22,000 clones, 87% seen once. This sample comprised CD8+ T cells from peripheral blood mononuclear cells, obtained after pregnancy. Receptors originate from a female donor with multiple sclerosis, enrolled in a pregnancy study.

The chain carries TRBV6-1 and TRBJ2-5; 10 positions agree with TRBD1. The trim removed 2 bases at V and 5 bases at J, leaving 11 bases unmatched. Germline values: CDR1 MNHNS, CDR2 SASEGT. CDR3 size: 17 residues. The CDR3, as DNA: TGTGCCAGCAGTGAAAGGGGACAGGGGCCCTCGTGGGAGACCCAGTACTTC. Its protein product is CASSERGQGPSWETQYF.

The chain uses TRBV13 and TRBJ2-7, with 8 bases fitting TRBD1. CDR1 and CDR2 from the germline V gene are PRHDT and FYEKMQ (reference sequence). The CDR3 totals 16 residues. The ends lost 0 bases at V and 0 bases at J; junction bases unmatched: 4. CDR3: CASSLGGQGPSYEQYF. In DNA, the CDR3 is TGTGCCAGCAGCTTAGGCGGACAGGGTCCCTCCTACGAGCAGTACTTC.

This CDR3 reads CASGLDRGYEQYF. The CDR3 DNA follows: TGTGCTAGTGGTTTGGACAGGGGGTACGAGCAGTACTTC. This chain joins TRBV12-5 and TRBJ2-7; 8 bases match TRBD1. There are 13 residues in the CDR3. V dropped 1 base and J dropped 4; count of bases not matched to a gene: 0. Germline V CDR1 and CDR2: LGHNT, FRNRAP.

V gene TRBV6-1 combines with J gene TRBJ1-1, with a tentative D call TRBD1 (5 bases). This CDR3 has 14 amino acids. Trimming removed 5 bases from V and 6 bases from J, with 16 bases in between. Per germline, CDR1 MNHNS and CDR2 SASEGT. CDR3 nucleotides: TGTGCCAGCAGTTGGGGACCGGGGGGTGCTGAAGCTTTCTTT. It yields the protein CASSWGPGGAEAFF.

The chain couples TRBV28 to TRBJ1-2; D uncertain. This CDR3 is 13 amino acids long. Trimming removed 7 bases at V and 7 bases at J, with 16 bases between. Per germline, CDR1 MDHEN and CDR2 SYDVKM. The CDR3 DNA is TGTGCCAGCACCCCACAGTCATTACGTGGCTACACCTTC. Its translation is CASTPQSLRGYTF.

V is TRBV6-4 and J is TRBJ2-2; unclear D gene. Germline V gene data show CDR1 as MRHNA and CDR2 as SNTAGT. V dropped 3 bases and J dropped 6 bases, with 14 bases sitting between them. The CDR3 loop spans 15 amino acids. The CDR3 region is CASSDPFLSSGELFF. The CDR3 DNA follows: TGTGCCAGCAGTGATCCCTTTTTGAGCTCCGGGGAGCTGTTTTTT.

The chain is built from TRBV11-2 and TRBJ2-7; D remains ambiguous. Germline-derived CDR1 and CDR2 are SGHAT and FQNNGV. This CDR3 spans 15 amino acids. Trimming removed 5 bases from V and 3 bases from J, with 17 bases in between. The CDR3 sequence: CASSESNHKDYEQYF. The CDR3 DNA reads TGTGCCAGCAGCGAAAGTAATCACAAAGACTACGAGCAGTACTTC.